This paragraph reports one T cell receptor beta chain. Original handling: The authors estimated nucleated cell counts from reference gene primer amplification. This table comes from immunoSEQ multiplex PCR, and its TCRdb copy is limited to in-frame clones, with some not included. V, J and clone size are taken as reported in that table, and D and trimming were inferred from the DNA itself. The sample carries 60,000 to 65,000 clones, about three quarters recorded once. V lost 1 base and J 3 bases, leaving 14 bases between the germline ends. This CDR3 contains 15 residues. The sample originates from a study of blood T cell repertoires in COVID-19. Turning to the study itself: Researchers got acute and convalescent COVID-19 samples from the United States, Italy and Spain. In each case, the material was cDNA or gDNA derived from T cells, B-cell-depleted T cells, or PBMCs.

The sample taken for sequencing was peripheral blood. This chain links TRBV5-3 with TRBJ2-7; the D gene is possibly TRBD1 (5 bases). TRBV5-3 is an ORF, and what it does is uncertain. The receptor's source is a human donor in a cohort sampled during active COVID-19. CDR3 DNA: TGTGCCAGAAGCTTGTGCTGGACAACCCTCTACGAGCAGTACTTC. Translation: CARSLCWTTLYEQYF.